The clone carrying this TCR beta chain was observed a handful of times. Its matching antigen is unknown. TCRdb reprocessed the RT-PCR reads via MiXCR and lists one record per CDR3 protein. The table has approximately 530,000 distinct CDR3 sequences, 10% to 15% seen once. This sample is drawn from a study of response to subunit inactivated influenza vaccine. Findings and caveats of the study: It was suggested by the authors that few new T cells are recruited by each seasonal influenza vaccination.

The CDR3 runs to 16 residues. Germline loops: CDR1 SGHRS, CDR2 YFSETQ. J gave up 3 bases and V 3 bases, and 6 bases lay outside the gene matches. This receptor was obtained from a man in his forties or fifties who received an inactivated influenza vaccine. This sample comprised PBMCs from blood, obtained 40 to 50 days after vaccination. The J gene is TRBJ2-1, the V gene TRBV5-1; the match to TRBD2 covers 10 bases. The CDR3 protein is CASSSLAGGFYNEQFF. The CDR3 DNA sequence: TGCGCCAGCAGCTCGTTAGCGGGAGGTTTCTACAATGAGCAGTTCTTC.